Described below is a single T cell receptor (beta chain) sequence and its context. What it recognizes is unknown. The assay was immunoSEQ multiplex PCR, and TCRdb's table has in-frame clones only and misses some. The table shows approximately 2.4 million clones, with 90% to 96% occurring only once. Per the germline V gene, CDR1 is SEHNR and CDR2 is FQNEAQ (reference sequence). The ends were cut back, 1 base at V and 0 bases at J, with 7 bases in the middle. The CDR3 runs 15 residues. The source of the sample is a study of shared clonotypes between healthy human individuals. The study, taken as a whole, reports: Collection of samples was limited to blood; tissue repertoires likely differ.

Sequencing was done on a sample of naive CD4+ T cells sorted from blood. The subset here: CD45RA+ positively selected. V is TRBV7-9 and J is TRBJ1-3; D call uncertain. The receptor was derived from a man between 18 and 29 years old in good health. The CDR3: CASSLDAGSGNTIYF. The DNA of the CDR3 is TGTGCCAGCAGCTTAGATGCGGGCTCTGGAAACACCATATATTTT.